The 7 T cell receptor beta chains below were found in one sample sequenced in a study of blood T cell repertoires in COVID-19. The data were produced by immunoSEQ multiplex PCR, yet TCRdb's version contains in-frame clones alone and is incomplete. Seen here are about 210,000 clones, approximately 89% observed once, and the top ten hold about 5%. The specimen sequenced was peripheral blood. The receptors stem from a woman between 35 and 50 years old with acute or convalescent COVID-19.

This chain uses TRBV15 with TRBJ2-4; TRBD1 is a possible D gene (7 bases). The germline V gene encodes CDR1 LNHNV and CDR2 YYDKDF (reference sequence). V was pared by 5 bases and J by 0 bases, with 23 bases between. The CDR3 is made up of 19 amino acids. CDR3 residues: CATSGRRGGTELAKNIQYF. The CDR3 DNA follows: TGTGCCACCAGCGGCCGGAGGGGCGGGACAGAGTTAGCCAAAAACATTCAGTACTTC.

The V gene is TRBV19, the J gene TRBJ1-1; D is unresolved. The V gene's germline CDR1 is LNHDA and CDR2 SQIVND (reference sequence). The CDR3 has 14 amino acids. V was trimmed by 7 bases and J by 4 bases, leaving 16 bases between them. CDR3 nucleotide sequence: TGTGCCAGTACGTTTGGAACCCCGGGCACTGAAGCTTTCTTT. It encodes CASTFGTPGTEAFF. The full variable domain, its missing parts supplied by reference TRBV19 and TRBJ1-1, is DGGITQSPKYLFRKEGQNVTLSCEQNLNHDAMYWYRQDPGQGLRLIYYSQIVNDFQKGDIAEGYSVSREKKESFPLTVTSAQKNPTAFYLCASTFGTPGTEAFFGQGTRLTVV.

The genes are TRBV11-3 and TRBJ2-2; D may be TRBD2 (5 bases). The CDR3 extends over 14 amino acids. Germline V CDR1 and CDR2: SGHNT, YENEEA. Trimming cost V 6 bases and J 6 bases, with 14 bases left between them. CDR3 in DNA: TGTGCCAGCAGGAGAGGGCAAACAGCCGGGGAGCTGTTTTTT. Translating gives CASRRGQTAGELFF. The whole variable domain, filled in from reference TRBV11-3 and TRBJ2-2, reads EAGVVQSPRYKIIEKKQPVAFWCNPISGHNTLYWYLQNLGQGPELLIRYENEEAVDDSQLPKDRFSAERLKGVDSTLKIQPAELGDSAVYLCASRRGQTAGELFFGEGSRLTVL.

This clone has only one observation. The chain links TRBV5-1 to TRBJ1-1; unclear D gene. Per germline, CDR1 SGHRS and CDR2 YFSETQ. The CDR3 totals 13 residues. V lost 3 bases, J lost 3 bases, and 9 bases lay in between. In DNA, the CDR3 is TGCGCCAGCAGCTCTACAGAATACACTGAAGCTTTCTTT. Protein product: CASSSTEYTEAFF.

This chain uses TRBV19 with TRBJ1-2; weak D call: TRBD1 (5 bases). Germline CDR1 is LNHDA and CDR2 is SQIVND (reference sequence). The ends were cut back, 7 bases at V and 8 bases at J, with 23 bases in the middle. The CDR3 spans 15 residues. In DNA, the CDR3 is TGTGCCAGTACCCCTGGTCCAGGGAGGAGAGAGGGCTACACCTTC. The encoded protein is CASTPGPGRREGYTF.

The genes are TRBV6-4 and TRBJ2-3; D is unclear. Germline V gene lookup returns CDR1 MRHNA and CDR2 SNTAGT. The length of the CDR3 is 13 residues. The V end lost 3 bases, the J end lost 2 bases, and 6 bases lay between the germline ends. CDR3 coding DNA: TGTGCCAGCAGTGAGGCTGTCACAGATACGCAGTATTTT. The encoded protein is CASSEAVTDTQYF.

This clone was detected once. The chain is built from TRBV19 and TRBJ2-5; 10 nucleotides line up with TRBD2. The CDR3 runs to 14 residues. Germline V lookup: CDR1 LNHDA, CDR2 SQIVND (reference sequence). With V trimmed by 4 bases and J by 5 bases, 4 bases remained unmatched. CDR3 protein: CASSTAGGWETQYF. In DNA form, the CDR3 reads TGTGCCAGTAGTACAGCGGGAGGGTGGGAGACCCAGTACTTC.